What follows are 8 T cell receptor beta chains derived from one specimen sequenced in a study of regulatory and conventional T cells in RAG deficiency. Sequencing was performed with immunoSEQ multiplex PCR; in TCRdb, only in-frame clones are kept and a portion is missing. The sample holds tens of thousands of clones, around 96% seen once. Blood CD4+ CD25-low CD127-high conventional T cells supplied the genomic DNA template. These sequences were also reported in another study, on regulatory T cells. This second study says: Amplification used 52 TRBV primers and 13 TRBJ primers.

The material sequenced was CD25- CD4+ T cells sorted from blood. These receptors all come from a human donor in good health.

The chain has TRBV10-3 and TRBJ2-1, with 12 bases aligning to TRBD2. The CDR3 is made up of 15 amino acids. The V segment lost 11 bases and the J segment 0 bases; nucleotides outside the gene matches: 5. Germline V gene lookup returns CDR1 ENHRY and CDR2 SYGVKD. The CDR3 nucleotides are TGTGCCTCGGGACTAGCGGGTAGCTCCTACAATGAGCAGTTCTTC. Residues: CASGLAGSSYNEQFF.

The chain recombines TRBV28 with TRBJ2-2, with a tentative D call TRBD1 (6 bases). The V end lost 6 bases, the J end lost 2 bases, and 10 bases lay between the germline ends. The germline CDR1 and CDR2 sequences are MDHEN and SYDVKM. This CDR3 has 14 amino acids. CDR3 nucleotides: TGTGCCAGCAGGCGGACAGATAACACCGGGGAGCTGTTTTTT. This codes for CASRRTDNTGELFF.

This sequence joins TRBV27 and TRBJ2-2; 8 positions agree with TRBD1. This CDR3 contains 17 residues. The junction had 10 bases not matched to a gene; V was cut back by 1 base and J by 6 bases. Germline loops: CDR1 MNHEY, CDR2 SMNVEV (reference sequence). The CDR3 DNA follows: TGTGCCAGCAGTTTATATATAGGGACAGGTTCGGCCGGGGAGCTGTTTTTT. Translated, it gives CASSLYIGTGSAGELFF.

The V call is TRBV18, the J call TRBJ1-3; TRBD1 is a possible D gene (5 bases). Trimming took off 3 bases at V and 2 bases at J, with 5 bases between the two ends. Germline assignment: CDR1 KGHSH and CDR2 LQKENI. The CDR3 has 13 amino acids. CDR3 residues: CASSPRAGNTIYF. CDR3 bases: TGTGCCAGCTCACCCAGGGCTGGAAACACCATATATTTT.

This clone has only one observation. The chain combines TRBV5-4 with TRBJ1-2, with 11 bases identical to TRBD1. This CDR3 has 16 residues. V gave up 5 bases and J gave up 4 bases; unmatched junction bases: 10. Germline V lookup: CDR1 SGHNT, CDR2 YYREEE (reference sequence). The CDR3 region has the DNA TGTGCCAGCAGTCCCGGGACAGGGGGGGCTCTCTATGGCTACACCTTC. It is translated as CASSPGTGGALYGYTF.

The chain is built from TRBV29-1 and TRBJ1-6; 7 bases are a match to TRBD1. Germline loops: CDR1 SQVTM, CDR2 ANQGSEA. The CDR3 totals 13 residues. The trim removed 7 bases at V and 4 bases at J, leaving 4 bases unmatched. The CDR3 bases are TGCAGCGCCAGACAGGGTTATAATTCACCCCTCCACTTT. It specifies CSARQGYNSPLHF.

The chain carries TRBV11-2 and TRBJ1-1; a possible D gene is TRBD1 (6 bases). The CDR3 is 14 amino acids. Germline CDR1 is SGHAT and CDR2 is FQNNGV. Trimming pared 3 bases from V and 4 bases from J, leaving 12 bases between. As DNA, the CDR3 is TGTGCCAGCAGCTTGGGGGGGCTGGGCACTGAAGCTTTCTTT. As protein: CASSLGGLGTEAFF.

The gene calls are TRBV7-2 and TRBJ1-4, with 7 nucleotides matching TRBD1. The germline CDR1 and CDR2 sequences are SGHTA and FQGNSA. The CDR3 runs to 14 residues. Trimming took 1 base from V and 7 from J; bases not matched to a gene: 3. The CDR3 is CASSLVRGAEKLFF. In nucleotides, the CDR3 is TGTGCCAGCAGCTTAGTCAGGGGGGCTGAAAAACTGTTTTTT.